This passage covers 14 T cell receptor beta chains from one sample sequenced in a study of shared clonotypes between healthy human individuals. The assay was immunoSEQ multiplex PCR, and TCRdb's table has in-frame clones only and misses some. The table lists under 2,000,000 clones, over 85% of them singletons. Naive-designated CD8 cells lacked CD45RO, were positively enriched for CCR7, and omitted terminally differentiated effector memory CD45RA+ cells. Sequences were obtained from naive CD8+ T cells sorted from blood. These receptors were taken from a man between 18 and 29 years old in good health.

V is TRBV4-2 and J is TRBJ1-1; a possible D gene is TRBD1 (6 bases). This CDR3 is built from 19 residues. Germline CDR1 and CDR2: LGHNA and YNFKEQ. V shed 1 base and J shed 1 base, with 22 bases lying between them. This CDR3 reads CASSQVLLSLTGSNTEAFF. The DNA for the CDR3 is TGTGCCAGCAGCCAAGTCCTTCTAAGCCTGACAGGATCGAACACTGAAGCTTTCTTT.

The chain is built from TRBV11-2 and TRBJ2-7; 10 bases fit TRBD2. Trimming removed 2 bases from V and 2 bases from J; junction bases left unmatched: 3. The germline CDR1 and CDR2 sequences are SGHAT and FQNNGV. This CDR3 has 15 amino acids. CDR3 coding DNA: TGTGCCAGCAGCTTACCTAGCGGGGGAGCCTACGAGCAGTACTTC. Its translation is CASSLPSGGAYEQYF.

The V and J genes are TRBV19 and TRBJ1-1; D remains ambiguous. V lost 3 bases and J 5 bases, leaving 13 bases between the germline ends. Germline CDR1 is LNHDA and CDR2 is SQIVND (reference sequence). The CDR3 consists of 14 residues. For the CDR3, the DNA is TGTGCCAGTAGTATGGGCGAAGGTAGTACTGAAGCTTTCTTT. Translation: CASSMGEGSTEAFF.

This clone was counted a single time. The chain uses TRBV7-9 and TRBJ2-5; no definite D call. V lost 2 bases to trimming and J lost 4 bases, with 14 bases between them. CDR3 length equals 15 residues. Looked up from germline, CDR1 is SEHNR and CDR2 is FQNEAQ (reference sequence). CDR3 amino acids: CASSLNPWEGETQYF. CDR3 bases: TGTGCCAGCAGCTTAAATCCATGGGAAGGAGAGACCCAGTACTTC.

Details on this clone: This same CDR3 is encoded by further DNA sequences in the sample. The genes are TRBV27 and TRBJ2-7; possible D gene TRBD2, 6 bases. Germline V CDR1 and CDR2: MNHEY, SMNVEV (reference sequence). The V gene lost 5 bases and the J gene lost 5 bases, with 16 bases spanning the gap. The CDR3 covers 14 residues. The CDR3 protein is CASSPGTAGHEQYF. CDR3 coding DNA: TGTGCCAGCAGTCCTGGGACTGCGGGCCACGAGCAGTACTTC.

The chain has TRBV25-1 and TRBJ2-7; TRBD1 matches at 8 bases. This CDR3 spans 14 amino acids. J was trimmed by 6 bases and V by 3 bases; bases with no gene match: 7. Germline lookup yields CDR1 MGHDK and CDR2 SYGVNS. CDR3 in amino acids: CASSDTGQGREQYF. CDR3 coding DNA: TGTGCCAGCAGTGATACTGGACAGGGACGCGAGCAGTACTTC.

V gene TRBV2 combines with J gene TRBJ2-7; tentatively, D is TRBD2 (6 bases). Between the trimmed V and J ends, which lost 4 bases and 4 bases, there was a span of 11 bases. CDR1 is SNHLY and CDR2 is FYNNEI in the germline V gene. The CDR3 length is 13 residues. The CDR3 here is CASSGEARYEQYF. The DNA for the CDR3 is TGTGCCAGCAGTGGGGAGGCCAGGTACGAGCAGTACTTC.

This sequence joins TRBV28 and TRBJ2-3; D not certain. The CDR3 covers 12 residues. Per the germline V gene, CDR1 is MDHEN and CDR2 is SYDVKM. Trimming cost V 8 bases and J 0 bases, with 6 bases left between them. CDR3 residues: CASDTSTDTQYF. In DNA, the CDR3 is TGTGCCAGCGACACCAGCACAGATACGCAGTATTTT. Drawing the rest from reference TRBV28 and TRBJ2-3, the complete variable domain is DVKVTQSSRYLVKRTGEKVFLECVQDMDHENMFWYRQDPGLGLRLIYFSYDVKMKEKGDIPEGYSVSREKKERFSLILESASTNQTSMYLCASDTSTDTQYFGPGTRLTVL.

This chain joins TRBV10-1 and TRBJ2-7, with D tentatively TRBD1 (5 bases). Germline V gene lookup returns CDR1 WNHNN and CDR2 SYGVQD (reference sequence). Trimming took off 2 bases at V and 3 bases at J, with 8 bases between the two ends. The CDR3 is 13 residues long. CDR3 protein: CASSEEQGYEQYF. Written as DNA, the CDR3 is TGCGCCAGCAGTGAGGAGCAGGGCTACGAGCAGTACTTC.

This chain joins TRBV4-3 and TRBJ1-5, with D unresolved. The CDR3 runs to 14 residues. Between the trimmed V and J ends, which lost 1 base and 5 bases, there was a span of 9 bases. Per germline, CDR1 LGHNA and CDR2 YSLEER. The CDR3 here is CASSQVMGYQPQHF. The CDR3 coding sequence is TGCGCCAGCAGCCAAGTAATGGGATATCAGCCCCAGCATTTT.

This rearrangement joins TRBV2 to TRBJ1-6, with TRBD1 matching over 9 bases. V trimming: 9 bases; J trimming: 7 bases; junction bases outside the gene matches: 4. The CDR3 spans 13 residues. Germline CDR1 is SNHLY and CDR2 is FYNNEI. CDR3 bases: TGTGCCAGTGGACAGGGGTTGAATTCACCCCTCCACTTT. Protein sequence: CASGQGLNSPLHF.

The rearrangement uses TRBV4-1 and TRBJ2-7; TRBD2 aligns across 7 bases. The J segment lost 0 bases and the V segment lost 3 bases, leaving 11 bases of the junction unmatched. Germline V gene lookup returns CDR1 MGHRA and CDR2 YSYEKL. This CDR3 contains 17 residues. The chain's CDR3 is CASSHASTSLSSYEQYF. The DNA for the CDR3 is TGCGCCAGCAGCCATGCCTCGACTAGCTTAAGCTCCTACGAGCAGTACTTC.

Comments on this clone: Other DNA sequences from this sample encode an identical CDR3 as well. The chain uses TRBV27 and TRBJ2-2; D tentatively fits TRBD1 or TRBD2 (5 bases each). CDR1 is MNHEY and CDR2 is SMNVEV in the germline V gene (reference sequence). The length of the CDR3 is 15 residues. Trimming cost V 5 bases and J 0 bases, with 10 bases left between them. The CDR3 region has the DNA TGTGCCAGCAGTCCCGGGACGGCGAACACCGGGGAGCTGTTTTTT. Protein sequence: CASSPGTANTGELFF.

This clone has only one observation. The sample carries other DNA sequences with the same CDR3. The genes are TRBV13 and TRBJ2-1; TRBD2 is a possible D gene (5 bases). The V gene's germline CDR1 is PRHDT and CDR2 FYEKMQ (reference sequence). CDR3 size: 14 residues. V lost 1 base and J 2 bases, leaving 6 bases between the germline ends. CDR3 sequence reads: CASSLAGTYNEQFF. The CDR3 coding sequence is TGTGCCAGCAGCTTAGCGGGGACCTACAATGAGCAGTTCTTC.